The clone carrying this TCR beta chain turned up a few times. Antigen unknown. These data come from a study of beta chain features in type 1 diabetes. TCRB transcripts that were expressed got sequenced, as all of the isolated RNA had been reverse transcribed. Repertoires were generated with immunoSEQ multiplex PCR, while TCRdb's copy carries only in-frame clones and drops some. The profile covers nearly 700,000 clones, with 13% appearing a single time and roughly 0.022% taken by the ten largest. Findings and caveats of the study: Junctions at VDJ sites from type 1 diabetes patients had fewer insertions and more deletions. A moderate, significant TCRB CDR3 shortening appeared in type 1 diabetes across four CD4+ subsets.

There are 12 residues in the CDR3. The V end lost 1 base, the J end lost 7 bases, and 5 bases lay between the germline ends. In germline, CDR1 is SNHLY, CDR2 FYNNEI. Sequencing used naive CD4+ T cells from blood. The source of this sequence is a man aged 18 to 30 with type 1 diabetes. The rearrangement joins TRBV2 to TRBJ2-1; D is uncertain. CDR3 in DNA: TGTGCCAGCAGTGAAGACTGGAATGAGCAGTTCTTC. It is translated as CASSEDWNEQFF.